The rows below give T cell receptor beta chains drawn from one sample of a study of blood T cell repertoires in COVID-19. TCRdb's copy holds only in-frame clones and misses some; the assay was immunoSEQ multiplex PCR. The sample includes 100,000 to 150,000 clones, 80% to 90% of them seen just once. Sequences were obtained from peripheral blood. All receptors come from a man aged 45-65 years with active or convalescent COVID-19. The CDR3 runs from the conserved cysteine through the conserved F or W. A D gene is named only where the DNA matches it firmly. Part of the rows lack a size; the others show once, few, many or a class for expanded clones.

TRBJ1-2 TRBV10-1 14 . TRBD1 CASKWDRVHNGYTF TGCGCCAGCAAGTGGGACAGGGTTCACAATGGCTACACCTTC
TRBJ1-5 TRBV18 15 . . CASSRAGGINQPQHF TGTGCCAGCTCGCGGGCGGGGGGGATCAATCAGCCCCAGCATTTT
TRBJ1-2 TRBV30 14 . . CAWSTGLMERGYTF TGTGCCTGGAGCACGGGACTCATGGAACGGGGCTACACCTTC
TRBJ2-3 TRBV19 15 . TRBD2 CASSIGLAGGNTQYF TGTGCCAGTAGTATTGGACTAGCGGGAGGTAATACGCAGTATTTT
TRBJ1-1 TRBV7-9 13 . . CASSRDRNTEAFF TGTGCCAGCAGCCGAGACAGGAACACTGAAGCTTTCTTT
TRBJ2-1 TRBV21-1 18 . . CASSKVCTQGLVVHEQFF TGTGCCAGCAGCAAAGTATGTACCCAAGGACTAGTGGTTCATGAGCAGTTCTTC
TRBJ2-7 TRBV3-1/TRBV3-2 11 . . CASSRSYEQYF TGTGCCAGCAGCCGGAGCTACGAGCAGTACTTC
TRBJ2-3 TRBV27 14 . . CASSLGGRGDTQYF TGTGCCAGCAGTTTAGGTGGGAGAGGAGATACGCAGTATTTT
TRBJ1-4 TRBV3-1/TRBV3-2 15 . TRBD1 CASSQTGTGYEKLFF TGTGCCAGCAGCCAGACCGGGACAGGCTATGAAAAACTGTTTTTT
TRBJ2-3 TRBV24-1 15 . TRBD2 CATSDLGLATDTQYF TGTGCCACCAGTGATTTAGGACTAGCTACAGATACGCAGTATTTT
TRBJ2-2 TRBV12-5 17 . . CASGLVTVPGFSGELFF TGTGCTAGTGGTTTGGTAACGGTCCCAGGGTTCTCCGGGGAGCTGTTTTTT
TRBJ1-5 TRBV27 14 . . CASRYRVGGQPQHF TGTGCCAGCAGATACAGGGTAGGGGGTCAGCCCCAGCATTTT
TRBJ1-1 TRBV6-5 11 . . CASSYFGEAFF TGTGCCAGCAGTTACTTCGGGGAAGCTTTCTTT
TRBJ2-3 TRBV9 15 . TRBD2 CASSLGGAGTDTQYF TGTGCCAGCAGCCTCGGGGGGGCCGGCACAGATACGCAGTATTTT
TRBJ2-5 TRBV5-6 15 . . CASSLVDRNQETQYF TGTGCCAGCAGCTTGGTAGACAGGAACCAAGAGACCCAGTACTTC
TRBJ1-3 TRBV3-1/TRBV3-2 14 . . CASSQAGSGNTIYF TGTGCCAGCAGCCAGGCGGGCTCTGGAAACACCATATATTTT
TRBJ1-3 TRBV28 13 once . CASSNQGRNTIYF TGTGCCAGCAGTAACCAGGGGCGAAACACCATATATTTT
TRBJ2-7 TRBV28 15 . . CASSQSPGQLYEQYF TGTGCCAGCAGCCAAAGTCCCGGACAGCTCTACGAGCAGTACTTC
TRBJ2-7 TRBV5-1 16 . TRBD1 CASSEVFNTGGGEQYF TGCGCCAGCAGTGAGGTTTTTAACACAGGGGGCGGCGAGCAGTACTTC
TRBJ2-7 TRBV12-5 16 . TRBD1 CASGLLLGQGNYEQYF TGTGCTAGTGGTTTGCTATTGGGACAGGGGAACTACGAGCAGTACTTC
TRBJ1-4 TRBV19 14 . TRBD1 CASTPGQYREKLFF TGTGCCAGTACCCCGGGACAGTATCGAGAAAAACTGTTTTTT
TRBJ2-5 TRBV5-1 14 . . CASSLAGVGETQYF TGCGCCAGCAGCTTGGCCGGGGTCGGAGAGACCCAGTACTTC
TRBJ1-2 TRBV5-1 14 . . CASGLGQLNYGYTF TGCGCCAGCGGTCTAGGACAGCTAAACTATGGCTACACCTTC
TRBJ2-5 TRBV5-1 15 . TRBD2 CASSMPSGGVETQYF TGCGCCAGCAGCATGCCCTCGGGGGGGGTGGAGACCCAGTACTTC
TRBJ2-5 TRBV12-5 15 . TRBD1 CASGSPRTGKETQYF TGTGCTAGTGGTTCGCCCCGGACAGGGAAGGAGACCCAGTACTTC
TRBJ2-5 TRBV12-5 15 . TRBD2 CASGPGTSGGETQYF TGTGCTAGTGGGCCCGGGACTAGCGGGGGCGAGACCCAGTACTTC
TRBJ1-1 TRBV20-1 11 . . CSASLPGEAFF TGCAGTGCTAGTTTGCCCGGTGAAGCTTTCTTT
TRBJ2-3 TRBV15 15 . . CATSREGQITDTQYF TGTGCCACCAGCAGAGAAGGACAGATCACAGATACGCAGTATTTT
TRBJ1-1 TRBV21-1 21 once . CASSPWNVGQGKVLRNTEAFF TGTGCCAGCAGCCCTTGGAACGTGGGACAGGGGAAAGTTCTCCGTAACACTGAAGCTTTCTTT
TRBJ1-2 TRBV20-1 10 . . CSARAGGYTF TGCAGTGCTCGGGCGGGTGGCTACACCTTC
TRBJ1-2 TRBV28 13 . TRBD1 CASGTGGFYGYTF TGTGCCAGCGGGACAGGGGGTTTCTATGGCTACACCTTC
TRBJ2-7 TRBV6-5 15 once TRBD2 CASRQTSGMAYEQYF TGTGCCAGCAGACAAACTAGCGGGATGGCCTACGAGCAGTACTTC
TRBJ2-1 TRBV2 14 . TRBD2 CARGGLAGASEQFF TGTGCCAGGGGGGGACTAGCGGGAGCATCTGAGCAGTTCTTC
TRBJ2-1 TRBV28 19 few TRBD1 CASSDRRDRGRSSYNEQFF TGTGCCAGCAGTGACCGCCGGGACAGGGGGCGAAGCTCCTACAATGAGCAGTTCTTC
TRBJ2-5 TRBV6-5 15 . TRBD1 CASSKGGQGQETQYF TGTGCCAGCAGTAAGGGGGGACAGGGCCAAGAGACCCAGTACTTC
TRBJ1-1 TRBV30 13 . . CAWSVTVNTEAFF TGTGCCTGGAGTGTAACGGTGAACACTGAAGCTTTCTTT
TRBJ2-1 TRBV12-5 14 . TRBD2 CASGTRGGYNEQFF TGTGCTAGTGGCACCCGGGGGGGGTACAATGAGCAGTTCTTC
TRBJ1-2 TRBV28 12 . . CASESEIYGYTF TGTGCCAGCGAATCAGAAATCTATGGCTACACCTTC